A single sample gave rise to the 3 T cell receptor beta chains below, sequenced in a study of cytomegalovirus exposure and HLA in healthy donors. The study ran its PCR with 60 Vbeta and 13 Jbeta primers. Assay: immunoSEQ multiplex PCR; the TCRdb copy retains only in-frame clones and omits some. The sample yields roughly 70,000 clones, roughly 78% seen once. Sequencing was done on a sample of PBMCs. These receptors were collected from a man between 18 and 35 years old in good health and CMV-seronegative.

Ten or more counts support this clone. V is TRBV4-3 and J is TRBJ1-6; D unresolved. This CDR3 has 15 amino acids. The V gene's germline CDR1 is LGHNA and CDR2 YSLEER. Trimming removed 0 bases from V and 9 bases from J, with 12 bases in between. Here the CDR3 DNA reads TGCGCCAGCAGCCAAGATAGTTCTATTGGTTCACCCCTCCACTTT. It translates to CASSQDSSIGSPLHF.

This clone was picked up a small number of times. The chain uses TRBV4-2 and TRBJ2-4; TRBD2 is a possible D gene (5 bases). With 1 base removed from V and 0 bases from J, the gap between germline ends came to 10 bases. This CDR3 is built from 16 residues. Germline assignment: CDR1 LGHNA and CDR2 YNFKEQ. CDR3 sequence: CASSQGGGLAKNIQYF. The CDR3 DNA follows: TGTGCCAGCAGCCAAGGAGGAGGATTAGCCAAAAACATTCAGTACTTC.

The V call is TRBV5-5, the J call TRBJ1-5; 9 bases are shared with TRBD1. Germline V CDR1 and CDR2: SGHKS, YYEKEE (reference sequence). V dropped 3 bases and J dropped 5; count of bases not matched to a gene: 3. The length of the CDR3 is 14 residues. As DNA, the CDR3 is TGTGCCAGCAGCTCCAGACAGGGGGATCAGCCCCAGCATTTT. Translation gives CASSSRQGDQPQHF.